A single sample is the source of the 24 T cell receptor beta chains below, sequenced in a study of CD8 T cells in ankylosing spondylitis (dated by TCRdb to 2017 to 2019). The method behind the library was 5' RACE. The data were produced on an Illumina HiSeq 2500. The public reads were run again by TCRdb, first through fastp at Q25 and then through MiXCR, and only productive beta chains were kept. When rows share a CDR3 protein, they turn into one entry using the most common DNA and genes. This sample lists approximately 35,000 distinct CDR3 sequences; 13% were detected once. The top ten clones comprise less than 35% of the sample. Sequencing used synovial fluid, either unsorted or a sorted T cell fraction (not recorded which). The receptors here all came from a male donor with ankylosing spondylitis.

The chain is built from TRBV5-6 and TRBJ2-7; TRBD2 is a possible D gene (6 bases). The CDR3 has 14 residues. Germline assignment: CDR1 SGHDT and CDR2 YYEEEE. Trimming took 3 bases from V and 0 from J, leaving 10 bases between them. The CDR3, as DNA: TGTGCCAGCAGCTGGATAGCGGACTCCTACGAGCAGTACTTC. Amino acid sequence: CASSWIADSYEQYF.

In this sample, this clonotype turned up a few times. The chain couples TRBV5-1 to TRBJ1-2; D is possibly TRBD1 (6 bases). This CDR3 spans 14 amino acids. CDR1 is SGHRS, CDR2 YFSETQ, per germline. Trimming shortened V by 1 base and J by 4 bases, and 11 bases separated the two germline ends. The CDR3 nucleotides are TGCGCCAGCAGCTTGTACAGGGTGCCCTATGGCTACACCTTC. This codes for CASSLYRVPYGYTF.

The table lists this clonotype with many counts. The V and J genes are TRBV19 and TRBJ1-1; D gene unclear. V gave up 5 bases and J gave up 0 bases, with 4 bases separating them. From germline, CDR1 is LNHDA and CDR2 SQIVND (reference sequence). CDR3 length equals 12 residues. The chain's CDR3 is CASSLMNTEAFF. The CDR3 region has the DNA TGTGCCAGTAGTTTGATGAACACTGAAGCTTTCTTT. Full variable domain (outside the CDR3, taken from reference TRBV19 and TRBJ1-1): DGGITQSPKYLFRKEGQNVTLSCEQNLNHDAMYWYRQDPGQGLRLIYYSQIVNDFQKGDIAEGYSVSREKKESFPLTVTSAQKNPTAFYLCASSLMNTEAFFGQGTRLTVV.

Only a few counts were recorded for this clonotype. The J gene is TRBJ1-1, the V gene TRBV6-6; D gene unclear. From germline, CDR1 is MNHNY and CDR2 SVGAGI (reference sequence). Trimming removed 2 bases from V and 10 bases from J, with 8 bases in between. The CDR3 has 11 amino acids. CDR3 protein: CASSYGFGAFF. The CDR3 DNA reads as TGTGCCAGCAGTTACGGCTTTGGAGCTTTCTTT.

The rearrangement joins TRBV2 to TRBJ2-7; D not certain. CDR3 length: 14 residues. CDR1 SNHLY and CDR2 FYNNEI come from the germline V gene. V shed 7 bases and J shed 0 bases, with 13 bases lying between them. CDR3 amino acids: CASTVGPSSYEQYF. CDR3 nucleotides: TGTGCCAGCACAGTTGGCCCTAGCTCCTACGAGCAGTACTTC.

This clonotype was counted ten times or more. The V call is TRBV20-1, the J call TRBJ1-5; a weak D match, TRBD1 (5 bases). There are 15 residues in the CDR3. Per the germline V gene, CDR1 is DFQATT and CDR2 is SNEGSKA (reference sequence). The V end lost 0 bases, the J end lost 2 bases, and 11 bases lay between the germline ends. This chain's CDR3 is CSARDPQGGNQPQHF. The DNA for the CDR3 is TGCAGTGCTAGAGACCCCCAGGGAGGCAATCAGCCCCAGCATTTT.

The V gene is TRBV6-2 or TRBV6-3, the J gene TRBJ1-5, with D possibly matching TRBD1 (5 bases). The CDR3 runs to 13 residues. CDR1 is MNHEY and CDR2 is SVGEGT in the germline V gene. The V and J ends lost 7 bases and 7 bases respectively, with 14 bases between them. CDR3 residues: CASTPGGWQPQHF. The CDR3 nucleotides read TGTGCCAGCACCCCGGGGGGTTGGCAGCCCCAGCATTTT.

The chain links TRBV9 to TRBJ1-1; D ambiguous. Trimming removed 4 bases from V and 1 base from J, with 11 bases in between. The CDR3 loop spans 14 amino acids. The germline V gene has CDR1 SGDLS and CDR2 YYNGEE. The CDR3 loop is CASSRPSGNTEAFF. In DNA form, the CDR3 reads TGTGCCAGCAGCCGACCAAGCGGGAACACTGAAGCTTTCTTT.

The chain's CDR3 is CASSAGVPSNQPQHF. The CDR3 DNA follows: TGTGCCAGCAGTGCCGGGGTTCCTAGCAATCAGCCCCAGCATTTT. The chain uses TRBV28 and TRBJ1-5; D is unclear. The CDR3 spans 15 residues. V lost 5 bases and J lost 0, with 11 bases in between. CDR1 MDHEN and CDR2 SYDVKM come from the germline V gene. The whole variable domain, filled in from reference TRBV28 and TRBJ1-5, reads DVKVTQSSRYLVKRTGEKVFLECVQDMDHENMFWYRQDPGLGLRLIYFSYDVKMKEKGDIPEGYSVSREKKERFSLILESASTNQTSMYLCASSAGVPSNQPQHFGDGTRLSIL.

This clonotype has just a few counts. V and J are TRBV6-2 or TRBV6-3 and TRBJ2-4; the D is unclear. CDR1 and CDR2 from the germline V gene are MNHEY and SVGEGT. The length of the CDR3 is 16 residues. V lost 5 bases and J lost 7, with 21 bases in between. The CDR3 DNA follows: TGTGCCAGCAGTCCCGGGTGGCGCGTACTCATTAACATTCAGTACTTC. Translating gives CASSPGWRVLINIQYF.

The sample holds a few counts of this clonotype. The chain employs TRBV30 and TRBJ1-4, with 9 nucleotides matching TRBD1. The CDR3 is made up of 15 amino acids. V was clipped by 0 bases and J by 8 bases; unmatched bases: 7. Germline V gene sequence: CDR1 GTSNPN, CDR2 SVGIG (reference sequence). CDR3 coding DNA: TGTGCCTGGAGTGTACAACAGGGGGCTCCCGAAAAACTGTTTTTT. Translation: CAWSVQQGAPEKLFF. The full variable domain, in which reference TRBV30 and TRBJ1-4 provide the parts outside the CDR3, is SQTIHQWPATLVQPVGSPLSLECTVEGTSNPNLYWYRQAAGRGLQLLFYSVGIGQISSEVPQNLSASRPQDRQFILSSKKLLLSDSGFYLCAWSVQQGAPEKLFFGSGTQLSVL.

This clonotype has only a few counts. This chain uses TRBV27 with TRBJ1-4, with D unclear. The CDR3 totals 12 residues. The germline CDR1 and CDR2 sequences are MNHEY and SMNVEV (reference sequence). V was clipped by 6 bases and J by 5 bases, with 7 bases between them. As DNA, the CDR3 is TGTGCCAGCAGGCCCCGCAATGAAAAACTGTTTTTT. Translating it yields CASRPRNEKLFF. Full variable domain (outside the CDR3, taken from reference TRBV27 and TRBJ1-4): EAQVTQNPRYLITVTGKKLTVTCSQNMNHEYMSWYRQDPGLGLRQIYYSMNVEVTDKGDVPEGYKVSRKEKRNFPLILESPSPNQTSLYFCASRPRNEKLFFGSGTQLSVL.

This clonotype turned up a few times. This rearrangement joins TRBV6-5 to TRBJ2-7; TRBD1 agrees at 9 bases. The CDR3 is 14 residues long. The V gene's germline CDR1 is MNHEY and CDR2 SVGAGI. With V trimmed by 0 bases and J by 4 bases, 1 base remained unmatched. The DNA for the CDR3 is TGTGCCAGCAGTTACTCGGACAGGGGTTACGAGCAGTACTTC. Translated, it gives CASSYSDRGYEQYF.

V usage is TRBV27 and J usage is TRBJ2-7; TRBD1 matches at 7 bases. The J segment lost 1 base and the V segment lost 5 bases, leaving 14 bases of the junction unmatched. The CDR3 length is 17 residues. CDR1 MNHEY and CDR2 SMNVEV come from the germline V gene (reference sequence). The CDR3 DNA follows: TGTGCCAGCAGTCTGACCTTAGCGACAGGGCAATCCTACGAGCAGTACTTC. Amino acids: CASSLTLATGQSYEQYF.

In this sample, this clonotype turned up a few times. V is TRBV10-3 and J is TRBJ1-6; a possible D gene is TRBD1 (5 bases). V lost 6 bases and J lost 11, with 17 bases in between. The CDR3 is 14 residues long. From germline, CDR1 is ENHRY and CDR2 SYGVKD. CDR3 in DNA: TGTGCCATCAGCCCCGGGACCTCCCTAACACCCCTCCACTTT. It translates to CAISPGTSLTPLHF.

This clonotype has only a few counts. The rearrangement links TRBV5-5 to TRBJ1-5; 9 bases agree with TRBD1. V lost 0 bases and J lost 2; bases outside the gene matches: 6. CDR1 is SGHKS and CDR2 is YYEKEE in the germline V gene (reference sequence). CDR3 length: 17 residues. The CDR3 sequence is CASSLEGTGFGNQPQHF. The CDR3 bases are TGTGCCAGCAGCTTGGAGGGGACAGGGTTCGGCAATCAGCCCCAGCATTTT.

This clonotype occurred many times. The rearrangement joins TRBV6-7 to TRBJ2-7; TRBD2 matches at 12 bases. TRBV6-7 is classed as an ORF, of uncertain function. J was trimmed by 5 bases and V by 6 bases; bases with no gene match: 5. There are 14 residues in the CDR3. Written as DNA, the CDR3 is TGTGCCAGCAGCGTGACTAGCGGGAGAAACGAGCAGTACTTC. Residues: CASSVTSGRNEQYF.

V gene TRBV13 combines with J gene TRBJ2-7; 11 nucleotides line up with TRBD1. The CDR3 covers 14 residues. The germline CDR1 and CDR2 sequences are PRHDT and FYEKMQ (reference sequence). V was clipped by 4 bases and J by 5 bases; unmatched bases: 4. The DNA for the CDR3 is TGTGCCAGCAGCTCCCGGGACAGGGGGAACGAGCAGTACTTC. Amino acid sequence: CASSSRDRGNEQYF.

This clonotype was detected ten times or more. The J gene is TRBJ2-5, the V gene TRBV20-1; the match to TRBD2 covers 10 bases. This CDR3 spans 15 amino acids. The germline gives CDR1 DFQATT, CDR2 SNEGSKA (reference sequence). Unmatched junction bases numbered 10, after V lost 5 bases and J lost 4 bases. DNA for the CDR3: TGCAGTGCTGTACGGGGGACTAGCGTGAGAGAGACCCAGTACTTC. The encoded protein is CSAVRGTSVRETQYF.

This clonotype was picked up many times. The chain employs TRBV4-2 and TRBJ2-1; D not certain. Germline V gene lookup returns CDR1 LGHNA and CDR2 YNFKEQ. The CDR3 runs 11 residues. Deletions cut 1 base from V and 8 bases from J, with 3 bases between. The CDR3 region is CASSQGDEQFF. Here the CDR3 DNA reads TGTGCCAGCAGCCAAGGCGATGAGCAGTTCTTC.

The sample holds many counts of this clonotype. This sequence joins TRBV6-2 or TRBV6-3 and TRBJ2-7; the D gene is possibly TRBD2 (6 bases). The CDR3 spans 13 residues. The V end was cut by 0 bases, the J end by 6 bases, with 9 bases between. The germline gives CDR1 MNHEY, CDR2 SVGEGT. The CDR3: CASSYSAGTEQYF. The CDR3 DNA is TGTGCCAGCAGTTACTCCGCGGGGACCGAGCAGTACTTC.

The gene calls are TRBV29-1 and TRBJ2-2; possible D gene TRBD2, 5 bases. The V gene's germline CDR1 is SQVTM and CDR2 ANQGSEA. The CDR3 is made up of 17 amino acids. Trimming pared 4 bases from V and 1 base from J, leaving 19 bases between. This CDR3 reads CSVVDWEPSLNTGELFF. The CDR3 DNA sequence: TGCAGCGTTGTTGACTGGGAGCCCTCTCTGAACACCGGGGAGCTGTTTTTT.

This chain links TRBV9 with TRBJ2-3; 7 nucleotides align to TRBD2. Germline-derived CDR1 and CDR2 are SGDLS and YYNGEE. This CDR3 has 17 amino acids. Germline trimming cut 0 bases from V and 2 bases from J; bases unmatched to any gene: 9. CDR3 protein: CASSVEVRRGFTDTQYF. The CDR3 DNA is TGTGCCAGCAGCGTAGAGGTCAGGCGGGGGTTCACAGATACGCAGTATTTT.

By share of the sample, this clonotype is medium-sized. The V and J genes are TRBV10-3 and TRBJ2-1, with D tentatively TRBD1 (6 bases). V was shortened by 6 bases and J by 5 bases, with 11 bases between the two germline ends. In germline, CDR1 is ENHRY, CDR2 SYGVKD. The CDR3 loop spans 13 amino acids. CDR3: CAIRGGRDNEQFF. The CDR3 DNA reads as TGTGCCATCAGAGGGGGAAGGGACAATGAGCAGTTCTTC.